The T cell receptor beta chain under discussion was sequenced for a study of blood T cells in healthy people across ages. Regarding the study as a whole: CMV status of donors was unknown, possibly confounding expanded clonotype changes. The study found more naive CD4+ cells and higher diversity in long-lived than aged donors.

A word on this clonotype: Antigen unknown.

Primers used in a second PCR of about 7 to 12 cycles were a sample-barcoded 5' primer and a J-beta primer mix. One entry per CDR3 protein, called by TCRdb with MiXCR from the 5' RACE reads. The top ten hold 20% to 25% of the sample, which has approximately 730,000 distinct CDR3 sequences, roughly two fifths seen once. The CDR3 length is 15 residues. Per germline, CDR1 SGHVS and CDR2 FQNEAQ. Trimming left V 10 bases short and J 3 bases short, with 21 bases between. The sample taken for sequencing was blood. The chain combines TRBV7-8 with TRBJ2-5, with TRBD1 as a possible D gene (6 bases). This clonotype was sampled from a woman aged 55 to 70 in good health. The DNA for the CDR3 is TGTGCCACCAATTGGGGGTTTAGGGACAAAGAGACCCAGTACTTC. Translated, it gives CATNWGFRDKETQYF.